This T cell receptor beta chain was obtained from a study of blood T cells in healthy people across ages. The study's findings and limits: In long-lived donors, naive CD4+ cell counts and diversity exceeded those of aged donors. Because sorting was not performed, PBMCs prevented conclusive naive versus antigen-experienced comparison. Considered underestimates were the diversity estimates obtained from one million T cells.

The CDR3 contains 15 residues. The V end was cut by 0 bases, the J end by 18 bases, with 21 bases between. Germline CDR1 reads LGHNA; CDR2 reads YSLEER. Using a J-beta primer mix together with a sample-barcoded 5' primer, a second PCR was run for about 7 to 12 cycles. Via MiXCR, TCRdb re-called the 5' RACE reads, giving one row per CDR3 protein. The sample lists 850,000 to 1,100,000 distinct CDR3 sequences; 35% to 40% were seen once. Regarding this clonotype: The antigen remains undetermined.

J is TRBJ1-6 and V is TRBV4-3; a weak D match, TRBD1 (6 bases). The clonotype was recovered from a young man in good health. The specimen sequenced was blood. This CDR3 reads CASSQDNRGHSSPHF. Written as DNA, the CDR3 is TGCGCCAGCAGCCAAGATAACCGGGGACATTCATCCCCCCACTTT.